The 22 T cell receptor beta chains listed next were all sequenced from one sample in a study of blood T cell repertoires in COVID-19. TCRdb's table, derived via immunoSEQ multiplex PCR, lists solely in-frame clones and lacks some. This table has about 380,000 clones, 80% to 90% appearing once. Sequencing input: PBMCs or T cells enriched from blood (not recorded which). All receptors derive from a man between 25 and 39 years old who had recovered from COVID-19.

V and J are TRBV9 and TRBJ1-1, with D possibly being TRBD1 (5 bases). Looked up from germline, CDR1 is SGDLS and CDR2 is YYNGEE. The CDR3 totals 15 residues. V gave up 4 bases and J gave up 1 base, with 14 bases separating them. CDR3 DNA: TGTGCCAGCAGCCCGCCGGGGGGTAAGAACACTGAAGCTTTCTTT. It encodes CASSPPGGKNTEAFF. Drawing the rest from reference TRBV9 and TRBJ1-1, the complete variable domain is DSGVTQTPKHLITATGQRVTLRCSPRSGDLSVYWYQQSLDQGLQFLIQYYNGEERAKGNILERFSAQQFPDLHSELNLSSLELGDSALYFCASSPPGGKNTEAFFGQGTRLTVV.

This clone has more than one count but fewer than ten. CDR3 amino acids: CASSPLGQGNNSPLHF. The CDR3 DNA sequence: TGTGCCAGCTCGCCATTGGGGCAGGGTAATAATTCACCCCTCCACTTT. The rearrangement joins TRBV18 to TRBJ1-6; D might be TRBD1 (5 bases). Germline V gene sequence: CDR1 KGHSH, CDR2 LQKENI. Deletions cut 6 bases from V and 5 bases from J, with 17 bases between. The length of the CDR3 is 16 residues.

The J gene is TRBJ2-1, the V gene TRBV6-1; a possible D gene is TRBD1 (6 bases). There are 16 residues in the CDR3. Per the germline V gene, CDR1 is MNHNS and CDR2 is SASEGT. Trimming cost V 0 bases and J 5 bases, with 14 bases left between them. The CDR3: CASSEADGGAHNEQFF. The CDR3 DNA sequence: TGTGCCAGCAGTGAAGCCGATGGGGGCGCGCACAATGAGCAGTTCTTC.

V is TRBV18 and J is TRBJ2-3, with TRBD1 matching 7 bases. The CDR3 is 15 residues long. Per the germline V gene, CDR1 is KGHSH and CDR2 is LQKENI. V dropped 6 bases and J dropped 0; count of bases not matched to a gene: 6. The CDR3 DNA reads TGTGCCAGCTCCCCGGGACAGCTTAGCACAGATACGCAGTATTTT. It yields the protein CASSPGQLSTDTQYF. Full variable domain (remainder filled in from reference TRBV18 and TRBJ2-3): NAGVMQNPRHLVRRRGQEARLRCSPMKGHSHVYWYRQLPEEGLKFMVYLQKENIIDESGMPKERFSAEFPKEGPSILRIQQVVRGDSAAYFCASSPGQLSTDTQYFGPGTRLTVL.

CDR3 bases: TGTGCCAGCTCAACAATGATTTTTTTTAGCGGGGAAGATACGCAGTATTTT. Protein sequence: CASSTMIFFSGEDTQYF. V is TRBV18 and J is TRBJ2-3; TRBD2 matches 8 bases. In germline, CDR1 is KGHSH, CDR2 LQKENI. This CDR3 spans 17 amino acids. The V segment lost 5 bases and the J segment 5 bases; nucleotides outside the gene matches: 15.

The chain employs TRBV2 and TRBJ2-1, with TRBD2 identical over 10 bases. CDR3 length: 15 residues. Per the germline V gene, CDR1 is SNHLY and CDR2 is FYNNEI. V trimming: 6 bases; J trimming: 7 bases; junction bases outside the gene matches: 9. The CDR3 sequence is CASRDQRGGQNEQFF. The CDR3 region has the DNA TGTGCCAGCAGGGACCAGCGGGGGGGCCAGAATGAGCAGTTCTTC. Full variable domain (outside the CDR3, taken from reference TRBV2 and TRBJ2-1): EPEVTQTPSHQVTQMGQEVILRCVPISNHLYFYWYRQILGQKVEFLVSFYNNEISEKSEIFDDQFSVERPDGSNFTLKIRSTKLEDSAMYFCASRDQRGGQNEQFFGPGTRLTVL.

The V gene is TRBV12-5, the J gene TRBJ1-5; D is possibly TRBD1 (5 bases). The V end was cut by 0 bases, the J end by 3 bases, with 21 bases between. Germline CDR1 LGHNT, CDR2 FRNRAP. There are 19 residues in the CDR3. CDR3 DNA sequence: TGTGCTAGTGGTTTGGTACTGAACCGTGGGGGACTCCTCAATCAGCCCCAGCATTTT. Protein sequence: CASGLVLNRGGLLNQPQHF. The full variable domain, its missing parts supplied by reference TRBV12-5 and TRBJ1-5, is DARVTQTPRHKVTEMGQEVTMRCQPILGHNTVFWYRQTMMQGLELLAYFRNRAPLDDSGMPKDRFSAEMPDATLATLKIQPSEPRDSAVYFCASGLVLNRGGLLNQPQHFGDGTRLSIL.

This clone has at least ten counts. In nucleotides, the CDR3 is TGTGCCAGCAGCCCCCATTCGGGGACCCAGTACTTC. Amino acids: CASSPHSGTQYF. The chain joins TRBV7-9 to TRBJ2-5, with unresolved D. V was shortened by 5 bases and J by 7 bases, with 11 bases between the two germline ends. This CDR3 spans 12 amino acids. Germline V gene sequence: CDR1 SEHNR, CDR2 FQNEAQ (reference sequence).

This clone was seen only once. The chain couples TRBV9 to TRBJ1-1, with D uncertain. The CDR3 runs 15 residues. CDR1 and CDR2 (germline): SGDLS, YYNGEE. V was cut by 3 bases and J by 3 bases, with 15 bases left in between. The CDR3 coding sequence is TGTGCCAGCAGCGCCATTTCCGCCGGGGACACTGAAGCTTTCTTT. Amino acids: CASSAISAGDTEAFF.

The V gene is TRBV19, the J gene TRBJ1-2; no definite D call. The CDR3 covers 13 residues. Germline lookup yields CDR1 LNHDA and CDR2 SQIVND (reference sequence). Trimming stripped 4 bases from V and 3 bases from J, with 9 bases between. The CDR3 region is CASSTLNDYGYTF. The CDR3 nucleotides read TGTGCCAGTAGTACTCTTAATGACTATGGCTACACCTTC.

The rearrangement links TRBV5-1 to TRBJ1-3, with TRBD1 matching 7 bases. V gave up 4 bases and J gave up 5 bases; unmatched junction bases: 9. The CDR3 is 15 amino acids. Germline CDR1 is SGHRS and CDR2 is YFSETQ. CDR3 bases: TGCGCCAGCAGCGTATCCACAGGGGCCAGAAACACCATATATTTT. Translated: CASSVSTGARNTIYF.

The genes are TRBV9 and TRBJ2-3; TRBD2 is a possible D gene (5 bases). Germline-derived CDR1 and CDR2 are SGDLS and YYNGEE. The V and J ends lost 3 bases and 6 bases respectively, with 17 bases between them. There are 15 residues in the CDR3. The CDR3 region is CASSGGWRAQDTQYF. The DNA of the CDR3 is TGTGCCAGCAGCGGCGGATGGCGGGCACAGGATACGCAGTATTTT. The complete variable domain, with remaining parts taken from reference TRBV9 and TRBJ2-3, reads DSGVTQTPKHLITATGQRVTLRCSPRSGDLSVYWYQQSLDQGLQFLIQYYNGEERAKGNILERFSAQQFPDLHSELNLSSLELGDSALYFCASSGGWRAQDTQYFGPGTRLTVL.

This sequence joins TRBV25-1 and TRBJ2-5; TRBD1 agrees at 11 bases. The CDR3 covers 15 residues. CDR1 and CDR2 from the germline V gene are MGHDK and SYGVNS. J gave up 4 bases and V 6 bases, and 7 bases lay outside the gene matches. The CDR3: CASSKGQGVAETQYF. CDR3 DNA sequence: TGTGCCAGCAGCAAGGGACAGGGGGTCGCAGAGACCCAGTACTTC.

V and J are TRBV10-3 and TRBJ1-1; D is unclear. The CDR3 is made up of 13 amino acids. The V end was cut by 0 bases, the J end by 9 bases, with 11 bases between. CDR1 is ENHRY, CDR2 SYGVKD, per germline. CDR3: CAISESTRDKAFF. CDR3 coding DNA: TGTGCCATCAGTGAGTCGACGAGGGATAAAGCTTTCTTT.

This clone was recorded once. The genes are TRBV19 and TRBJ1-1; 7 nucleotides align to TRBD1. CDR1 and CDR2 from the germline V gene are LNHDA and SQIVND (reference sequence). This CDR3 spans 14 amino acids. Trimming took 5 bases from V and 4 from J; bases not matched to a gene: 7. The chain's CDR3 is CASSQTGWVTEAFF. The DNA for the CDR3 is TGTGCCAGTAGTCAGACAGGGTGGGTCACTGAAGCTTTCTTT.

The chain has TRBV6-5 and TRBJ1-2; the D gene is possibly TRBD1 (6 bases). CDR1 MNHEY and CDR2 SVGAGI come from the germline V gene. CDR3 size: 15 residues. The ends were cut back, 3 bases at V and 2 bases at J, with 13 bases in the middle. The CDR3 DNA follows: TGTGCCAGCAGTTATCGTTCAGGGGACAACTATGGCTACACCTTC. The encoded protein is CASSYRSGDNYGYTF.

J is TRBJ2-3 and V is TRBV15; 8 nucleotides agree with TRBD1. Germline V lookup: CDR1 LNHNV, CDR2 YYDKDF (reference sequence). This CDR3 spans 15 amino acids. V shed 3 bases, J shed 6 bases, and the junction held 8 bases outside the gene matches. The CDR3 loop is CATSRDRDPTDTQYF. CDR3 nucleotides: TGTGCCACCAGCAGGGACAGGGACCCTACGGATACGCAGTATTTT. The full variable domain, in which reference TRBV15 and TRBJ2-3 provide the parts outside the CDR3, is DAMVIQNPRYQVTQFGKPVTLSCSQTLNHNVMYWYQQKSSQAPKLLFHYYDKDFNNEADTPDNFQSRRPNTSFCFLDIRSPGLGDTAMYLCATSRDRDPTDTQYFGPGTRLTVL.

The CDR3 reads CASSAGTLNEKLFF. The CDR3 region has the DNA TGTGCCAGCAGCGCCGGGACTTTAAATGAAAAACTGTTTTTT. The chain couples TRBV9 to TRBJ1-4, with D possibly TRBD1 on 5 matching bases. The CDR3 spans 14 residues. Germline CDR1 SGDLS, CDR2 YYNGEE. The V end lost 3 bases, the J end lost 5 bases, and 11 bases lay between the germline ends.

The rearrangement links TRBV9 to TRBJ2-5; 7 bases fit TRBD1. CDR1 is SGDLS, CDR2 YYNGEE, per germline. The V gene end was trimmed by 0 bases and the J gene end by 5 bases; junction bases not matched to a gene: 4. CDR3 length equals 14 residues. The CDR3 protein is CASSVGDRAETQYF. In DNA, the CDR3 is TGTGCCAGCAGCGTAGGAGACAGGGCGGAGACCCAGTACTTC.

V usage is TRBV5-1 and J usage is TRBJ1-1, with 7 bases fitting TRBD1. The germline V gene has CDR1 SGHRS and CDR2 YFSETQ. There are 15 residues in the CDR3. The junction had 9 bases not matched to a gene; V was cut back by 3 bases and J by 4 bases. The CDR3 region is CASSWDSSPGTEAFF. CDR3 coding DNA: TGCGCCAGCAGCTGGGACAGTTCTCCGGGCACTGAAGCTTTCTTT.

This clone was seen once. This chain links TRBV19 with TRBJ1-3, with 7 bases matching TRBD1. This CDR3 has 16 amino acids. With 6 bases clipped from V and 0 bases from J, the junction kept 8 bases outside the gene matches. Looked up from germline, CDR1 is LNHDA and CDR2 is SQIVND (reference sequence). The CDR3 DNA is TGTGCCAGTAGCCCAGGGGGGCTACTCTCTGGAAACACCATATATTTT. Protein product: CASSPGGLLSGNTIYF.

This clone was recorded once. The V and J genes are TRBV20-1 and TRBJ2-3; 11 bases agree with TRBD2. J lost 1 base, V lost 3 bases, and 12 bases had no gene match. The length of the CDR3 is 18 residues. Germline V gives CDR1 DFQATT, CDR2 SNEGSKA (reference sequence). The DNA of the CDR3 is TGCAGTGCTAGTGGCCGATTAGCGGGGGGGCCGGGCACAGATACGCAGTATTTT. Protein product: CSASGRLAGGPGTDTQYF.